This T cell receptor beta chain is from a study of blood T cell repertoires in COVID-19. Turning to the study itself: In each case, the material was cDNA or gDNA derived from T cells, B-cell-depleted T cells, or PBMCs.

The CDR3 extends over 13 amino acids. V was pared by 3 bases and J by 7 bases, with 3 bases of the junction left unmatched. The germline V gene has CDR1 SGHNT and CDR2 YYREEE (reference sequence). The Seattle patients joined while their infection was active and were tracked longitudinally afterward. This clone appeared once. The data were produced by immunoSEQ multiplex PCR, yet TCRdb's version contains in-frame clones alone and is incomplete. Of 310,000 or so clones in the sample, around 90% were seen once. This TCR came from a man younger than 45 with COVID-19, enrolled during active disease. The J gene is TRBJ1-4, the V gene TRBV5-4, with 7 bases fitting TRBD1. Sequenced: peripheral blood. The CDR3 loop is CASSSTGFEKLFF. DNA of the CDR3: TGTGCCAGCAGCTCGACAGGGTTTGAAAAACTGTTTTTT.